This paragraph covers one TCR beta chain sequence. As yet, its antigen is unknown. Vbeta (60) and Jbeta (13) primers were used in the PCR. Profiling relied on immunoSEQ multiplex PCR, and the TCRdb table lists in-frame clones only, not all of them. The sample consists of some 130,000 clones, roughly 80% of them appearing once. This specimen belongs to a study of cytomegalovirus exposure and HLA in healthy donors. Overall study context: There were 350 to 400 genotyped donors. Of these, 81% fell in the genetic ancestry cluster associated with self-reported Caucasian donors. General observations from the study: Listed as cytomegalovirus-associated were 150 or so TCR beta chains. Most TCR sequences showed up rarely, but some public TCRs showed up in many donors.

The CDR3 sequence is 13 residues long. The germline CDR1 and CDR2 sequences are SGHTS and YDEGEE. Trimming cost V 3 bases and J 5 bases; bases outside gene matches: 3. Unrecorded immune exposures were likely, despite nominal health at sampling. The source of this sequence is a woman aged 45-60 years in good health and CMV-seropositive. Material: PBMCs. V is TRBV5-8 and J is TRBJ2-7, with TRBD1 matching 9 bases. CDR3 loop: CASSWGDRDEQYF. In DNA form, the CDR3 reads TGTGCCAGCAGCTGGGGGGACAGGGACGAGCAGTACTTC. The full variable domain, rest sourced from reference TRBV5-8 and TRBJ2-7, is EAGVTQSPTHLIKTRGQQATLRCSPISGHTSVYWYQQALGLGLQFLLWYDEGEERNRGNFPPRFSGRQFPNYSSELNVNALELEDSALYLCASSWGDRDEQYFGPGTRLTVT.